One sample yielded the 2 T cell receptor beta chains listed below, sequenced in a study of early T cells in non-severe SARS-CoV-2 infection. TCRdb reanalysed the 5' RACE reads using MiXCR and keeps one entry per CDR3 protein. The table lists tens of thousands of distinct CDR3 sequences, about 12% of them singletons. The sample in question was whole blood, obtained at baseline. These receptors came from an adult who was a healthcare worker with PCR-confirmed SARS-CoV-2 infection or an uninfected control (not recorded which). The donor label of this sample is uncertain.

This clonotype came up many times. The gene calls are TRBV5-1 and TRBJ1-2; 8 bases are shared with TRBD1. The V segment lost 0 bases and the J segment 8 bases; nucleotides outside the gene matches: 6. CDR1 is SGHRS, CDR2 YFSETQ, per germline. This CDR3 is built from 14 residues. The CDR3 here is CASSLVGRGHGYTF. CDR3 nucleotide sequence: TGCGCCAGCAGCTTGGTAGGCAGGGGGCACGGCTACACCTTC. The full variable domain, with the rest looked up from reference TRBV5-1 and TRBJ1-2, is KAGVTQTPRYLIKTRGQQVTLSCSPISGHRSVSWYQQTPGQGLQFLFEYFSETQRNKGNFPGRFSGRQFSNSRSEMNVSTLELGDSALYLCASSLVGRGHGYTFGSGTRLTVV.

This clonotype has ten or more counts. V is TRBV12-3 or TRBV12-4 and J is TRBJ2-3; D is unclear. Trimming stripped 1 base from V and 0 bases from J, with 8 bases between. The CDR3 consists of 15 residues. CDR3 in amino acids: CASSLVADSTDTQYF. The CDR3 region has the DNA TGTGCCAGCAGTTTAGTGGCAGATAGCACAGATACGCAGTATTTT.